This is a list of T cell receptor beta chains from one sample in a study of neurological immune-mediated disorders. MiXCR, applied by TCRdb to the 5' RACE reads, yields one record per CDR3 protein. The table has about 69,000 distinct CDR3 sequences, 3.9% seen once. Sequenced sample: PBMCs. These receptors originate from a young man with multiple sclerosis. Both conserved end residues are part of each CDR3. Fields, in order: D gene, J gene, clone size, V gene, CDR3 protein, CDR3 DNA. The D gene is left open where the match is weak. Clone size is given for some rows only: seen once, a few or many times, or a class if the clone is expanded.

D: TRBD2; J: TRBJ2-5; size: many; V: TRBV7-7; CDR3: CASSLGLAETQYF; DNA: TGTGCCAGCAGCTTGGGACTAGCGGAGACCCAGTACTTC
D: .; J: TRBJ2-5; size: .; V: TRBV6-1; CDR3: CASSDFGVGETQYF; DNA: TGTGCCAGCAGTGATTTTGGGGTTGGAGAGACCCAGTACTTC
D: .; J: TRBJ2-7; size: many; V: TRBV25-1; CDR3: CASTNYHGDEQYF; DNA: TGTGCCAGCACTAACTACCATGGGGACGAGCAGTACTTC
D: TRBD2; J: TRBJ2-3; size: many; V: TRBV4-1; CDR3: CASSRGTSGRTDTQYF; DNA: TGCGCCAGCAGCCGAGGGACTAGCGGACGCACAGATACGCAGTATTTT
D: TRBD1; J: TRBJ2-7; size: many; V: TRBV2; CDR3: CASSASGTGLYEQYF; DNA: TGTGCCAGCAGCGCCTCCGGGACAGGCTTATACGAGCAGTACTTC
D: .; J: TRBJ1-6; size: many; V: TRBV20-1; CDR3: CSAREGAGSYNSPLHF; DNA: TGCAGTGCTAGAGAGGGGGCCGGGTCCTATAATTCACCCCTCCACTTT
D: .; J: TRBJ1-2; size: many; V: TRBV20-1; CDR3: CSASGNNYGYTF; DNA: TGCAGTGCCTCGGGGAATAACTATGGCTACACCTTC
D: TRBD2; J: TRBJ2-3; size: many; V: TRBV20-1; CDR3: CSANPGLAGGFPSTDTQYF; DNA: TGCAGTGCTAACCCGGGACTAGCGGGGGGCTTTCCTAGCACAGATACGCAGTATTTT
D: .; J: TRBJ1-5; size: many; V: TRBV7-2; CDR3: CASSLDYNQPQHF; DNA: TGTGCCAGCAGCTTAGATTACAATCAGCCCCAGCATTTT
D: .; J: TRBJ2-2; size: many; V: TRBV19; CDR3: CASSRGNTGELFF; DNA: TGTGCCAGTAGCCGGGGGAACACCGGGGAGCTGTTTTTT
D: .; J: TRBJ1-5; size: many; V: TRBV4-1; CDR3: CASSQGTGARWSNQPQHF; DNA: TGCGCCAGCAGCCAAGGCACCGGGGCCCGATGGAGCAATCAGCCCCAGCATTTT
D: TRBD2; J: TRBJ2-3; size: many; V: TRBV20-1; CDR3: CGSGTTDTQYF; DNA: TGCGGTAGCGGGACGACAGATACGCAGTATTTT
D: .; J: TRBJ2-7; size: few; V: TRBV7-9; CDR3: CASSLGSGNEQYF; DNA: TGTGCCAGCAGCTTAGGGTCAGGGAACGAGCAGTACTTC
D: .; J: TRBJ1-5; size: many; V: TRBV7-2; CDR3: CASSLAPTGLRQPQHF; DNA: TGTGCCAGCAGCTTAGCTCCCACAGGGCTTAGGCAGCCCCAGCATTTT
D: .; J: TRBJ2-5; size: many; V: TRBV7-2; CDR3: CASSSVQETQYF; DNA: TGTGCCAGCAGCTCGGTCCAAGAGACCCAGTACTTC